The T cell receptor beta chain described here comes from a study of neurological immune-mediated disorders. Study information: Secondary progressive cases numbered 3 among the roughly 35 multiple sclerosis patients, while the other 31 were relapsing-remitting. The study, taken as a whole, reports: The highest TCR clonal expansion occurred in HTLV-1-associated myelopathy; multiple sclerosis fell below healthy controls.

The unsorted libraries were generated from a total of 2 million PBMCs, which had been stored in RNAlater at -80 C. With 1 base removed from V and 3 bases from J, the gap between germline ends came to 7 bases. Germline values: CDR1 DFQATT, CDR2 SNEGSKA (reference sequence). The CDR3 has 12 amino acids. This clonotype has a count of ten or more. Antigen unknown. Synthesis of cDNA was carried out by template-switch 5'RACE. The reaction used 10-nucleotide random UMIs. TCRdb reprocessed the 5' RACE reads with MiXCR, giving one entry per CDR3 protein. The repertoire holds 54,000 or so distinct CDR3 sequences, with 3.8% as singletons.

This chain joins TRBV20-1 and TRBJ2-7, with D uncertain. The origin of this receptor is a man in his sixties with multiple sclerosis. Sequences were obtained from PBMCs. The chain's CDR3 is CSARGPSYEQYF. The CDR3 coding sequence is TGCAGTGCTAGAGGGCCCAGCTACGAGCAGTACTTC.